This T cell receptor beta chain was identified during a study of a mutant IDH1 vaccine in newly diagnosed glioma. Study-level background: Vaccination was launched 4-6 weeks after radiotherapy alone, or with temozolomide cycles. Visit timing is recorded as week 35 for V12 and week 47 for V13.

Sequencing used immunoSEQ multiplex PCR; TCRdb keeps in-frame clones, though not all of them. The data hold around 60,000 clones, with about four fifths observed a single time. Notes on this clone: Its antigen remains unknown.

Time point denoted: week 35, safety follow-up. Every vaccination contained 300 ug of the mutant IDH1 20-mer peptide and was paired with topical imiquimod. Unmatched junction bases numbered 9, after V lost 3 bases and J lost 2 bases. The CDR3 consists of 15 residues. Germline CDR1 and CDR2: GTSNPN and SVGIG (reference sequence). The sequencing here drew on PBMCs, taken from a glioma patient whose treatment included an IDH1 peptide vaccine. This TCR was sampled from a man in his forties with glioma. The J gene is TRBJ2-7, the V gene TRBV30, with 8 nucleotides matching TRBD1. The CDR3 bases are TGTGCCTGGAGAGCTGACAGGGGTCTCACCTACGAGCAGTACTTC. Translating gives CAWRADRGLTYEQYF.